Listed here are 3 T cell receptor beta chains from one sample, sequenced in a study of T cell responses to AZD1222 COVID-19 vaccine. Sequencing was performed with immunoSEQ multiplex PCR; in TCRdb, only in-frame clones are kept and a portion is missing. The table lists tens of thousands of clones, approximately 89% of them singletons. The material sequenced was peripheral blood, taken on day 0 of AZD1222 vaccination. These receptors originate from an adult in good health.

This clone was found a few times. The J gene is TRBJ2-7, the V gene TRBV29-1; D unresolved. The CDR3 contains 13 residues. Trimming took off 4 bases at V and 1 base at J, with 11 bases between the two ends. Germline V CDR1 and CDR2: SQVTM, ANQGSEA. The CDR3 protein is CSVVSAYSYEQYF. The CDR3 nucleotides read TGCAGCGTTGTGTCGGCCTATTCCTACGAGCAGTACTTC.

This clone ranks as medium-sized. The CDR3 DNA sequence: TGTGCCAGTACCGGCGGCCGTACAGATACGCAGTATTTT. Translation: CASTGGRTDTQYF. The V and J genes are TRBV19 and TRBJ2-3, with D uncertain. This CDR3 spans 13 amino acids. The germline V and J ends were trimmed by 7 bases and 3 bases, with 11 bases remaining between them. CDR1 is LNHDA, CDR2 SQIVND, per germline (reference sequence). Together with reference TRBV19 and TRBJ2-3, the CDR3 gives the full variable domain: DGGITQSPKYLFRKEGQNVTLSCEQNLNHDAMYWYRQDPGQGLRLIYYSQIVNDFQKGDIAEGYSVSREKKESFPLTVTSAQKNPTAFYLCASTGGRTDTQYFGPGTRLTVL.

The chain has TRBV29-1 and TRBJ1-2; D remains unclear. CDR3 length: 9 residues. CDR1 is SQVTM and CDR2 is ANQGSEA in the germline V gene. V gave up 8 bases and J gave up 8 bases, with 9 bases separating them. The CDR3, as DNA: TGCAGCCCCGAGAGAGGCTACACCTTC. Encoded protein: CSPERGYTF.